This T cell receptor (beta chain) was found in a study of blood T cells in healthy people across ages. Study observations and caveats: Lack of knowledge of donor CMV status possibly confounded expanded clonotype changes.

Germline lookup yields CDR1 SEHNR and CDR2 FQNEAQ (reference sequence). The ends were cut back, 3 bases at V and 4 bases at J, with 15 bases in the middle. The CDR3 sequence is 15 residues long. The second PCR ran about 6 to 12 cycles with a sample-barcoded 5' primer and J-beta primers. TCRdb used MiXCR to reprocess the 5' RACE reads, holding one entry per CDR3 protein. Of about 1.6 million distinct CDR3 sequences detected, 30% to 40% appear once; the ten largest clones hold about 10%. For this clonotype: Its matching antigen is unknown.

Sequenced material: blood. The source of this sequence is a woman aged 25 to 39 in good health. The genes are TRBV7-9 and TRBJ1-2; no definite D call. The CDR3: CASSLERIPVYGYTF. DNA of the CDR3: TGTGCCAGCAGCTTGGAGAGAATCCCAGTCTATGGCTACACCTTC.